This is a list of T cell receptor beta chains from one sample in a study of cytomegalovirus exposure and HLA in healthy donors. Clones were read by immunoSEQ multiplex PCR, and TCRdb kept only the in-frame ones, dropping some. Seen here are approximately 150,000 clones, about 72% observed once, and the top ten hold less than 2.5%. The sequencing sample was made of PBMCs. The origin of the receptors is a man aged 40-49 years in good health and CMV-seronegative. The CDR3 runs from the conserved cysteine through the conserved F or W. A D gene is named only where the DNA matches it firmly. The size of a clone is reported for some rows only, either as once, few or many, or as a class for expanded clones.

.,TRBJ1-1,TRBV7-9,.,CASRSEGRGEAFF,TGTGCCAGCCGCTCTGAGGGAAGGGGGGAAGCTTTCTTT
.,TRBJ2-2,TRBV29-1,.,CSVEDIVTNTGELFF,TGCAGCGTTGAAGATATAGTGACGAACACCGGGGAGCTGTTTTTT
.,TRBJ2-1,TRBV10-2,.,CASSERGTRGSEQFF,TGCGCCAGCAGTGAGAGGGGGACAAGGGGGAGTGAGCAGTTCTTC
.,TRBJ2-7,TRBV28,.,CASSLAGLVEQYF,TGTGCCAGCAGTTTGGCAGGTTTGGTCGAGCAGTACTTC
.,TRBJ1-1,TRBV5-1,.,CASSLGPPLNTEAFF,TGCGCCAGCAGCTTGGGGCCTCCCCTGAACACTGAAGCTTTCTTT
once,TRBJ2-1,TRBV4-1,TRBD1,CASSQVPGQGFNEQFF,TGCGCCAGCAGCCAAGTTCCGGGACAGGGTTTCAATGAGCAGTTCTTC
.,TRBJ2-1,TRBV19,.,CASSITRTQSSYNEQFF,TGTGCCAGTAGTATAACCAGGACTCAGAGCTCCTACAATGAGCAGTTCTTC
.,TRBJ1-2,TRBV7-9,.,CASSFSGQTNYGYTF,TGTGCCAGCAGCTTTTCAGGACAGACGAACTATGGCTACACCTTC
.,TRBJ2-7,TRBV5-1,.,CASSPEASDLTYEQYF,TGCGCCAGCAGCCCCGAAGCTAGCGACCTTACCTACGAGCAGTACTTC
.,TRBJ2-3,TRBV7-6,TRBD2,CASSSLAGVVDTQYF,TGTGCCAGCAGCTCACTAGCGGGAGTTGTAGATACGCAGTATTTT
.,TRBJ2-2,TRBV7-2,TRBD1,CASSFGTANTGELFF,TGTGCCAGCAGCTTTGGGACAGCAAACACCGGGGAGCTGTTTTTT
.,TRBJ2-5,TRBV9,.,CASSQTDSQETQYF,TGTGCCAGCAGCCAAACGGACAGCCAAGAGACCCAGTACTTC
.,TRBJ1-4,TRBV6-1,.,CASSEGGGLANEKLFF,TGTGCCAGCAGTGAAGGGGGCGGCTTGGCTAATGAAAAACTGTTTTTT
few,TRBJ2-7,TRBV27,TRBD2,CASSLLLAGGPSYEQYF,TGTGCCAGCAGTTTGTTGTTAGCGGGAGGGCCCTCCTACGAGCAGTACTTC
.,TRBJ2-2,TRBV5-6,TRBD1,CASTPGQGVLNTGELFF,TGTGCCAGCACCCCGGGACAGGGGGTATTAAACACCGGGGAGCTGTTTTTT
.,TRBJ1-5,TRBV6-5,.,CASSLSRVSQPQHF,TGTGCCAGCAGCCTCTCTCGGGTGAGTCAGCCCCAGCATTTT
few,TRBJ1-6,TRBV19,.,CASSLEQGKNSPLHF,TGTGCCAGTAGTCTAGAACAGGGAAAAAATTCACCCCTCCACTTT
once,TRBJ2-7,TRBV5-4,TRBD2,CASSSRAGGPGEQYF,TGTGCCAGCAGCTCGCGAGCGGGAGGGCCGGGTGAGCAGTACTTC
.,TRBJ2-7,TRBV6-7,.,CASSPPRVQLYEQYF,TGTGCCAGCAGTCCCCCCAGGGTGCAACTCTACGAGCAGTACTTC
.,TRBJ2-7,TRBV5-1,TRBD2,CASSLVGVSPGGGEQYF,TGCGCCAGCAGCTTGGTCGGTGTCAGTCCTGGGGGGGGCGAGCAGTACTTC
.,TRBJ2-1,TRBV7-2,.,CASTHRYNEQFF,TGTGCCAGCACCCACCGGTACAATGAGCAGTTCTTC
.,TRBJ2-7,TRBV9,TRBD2,CASSVESSGSLNEQYF,TGTGCCAGCAGCGTAGAGAGTAGCGGGAGTTTGAACGAGCAGTACTTC
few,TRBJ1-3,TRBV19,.,CASSITGLRSGNTIYF,TGTGCCAGTAGTATAACAGGGCTCCGTTCTGGAAACACCATATATTTT
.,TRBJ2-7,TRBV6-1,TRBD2,CASSDRLAGGYEQYF,TGTGCCAGCAGTGATAGACTAGCGGGGGGATACGAGCAGTACTTC
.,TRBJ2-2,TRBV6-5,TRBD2,CASWTSIVTGELFF,TGTGCCAGCTGGACTAGCATAGTCACCGGGGAGCTGTTTTTT
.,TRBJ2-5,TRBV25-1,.,CASSEYGGGSETQYF,TGTGCCAGCAGTGAATATGGGGGGGGCTCGGAGACCCAGTACTTC
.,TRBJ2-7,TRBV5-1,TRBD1,CASSLSRMTGKEQYF,TGCGCCAGCAGCCTGTCTAGGATGACAGGGAAAGAGCAGTACTTC
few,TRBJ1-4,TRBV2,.,CASTPREEMSEKLFF,TGTGCCAGCACTCCTCGTGAGGAAATGAGTGAAAAACTGTTTTTT
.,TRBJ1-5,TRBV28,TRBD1,CASSPTRGTGGWQPQHF,TGTGCCAGCAGCCCCACTCGCGGGACAGGGGGCTGGCAGCCCCAGCATTTT
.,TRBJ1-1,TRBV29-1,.,CSAHLRRMNTEAFF,TGCAGCGCCCACCTACGGCGGATGAACACTGAAGCTTTCTTT
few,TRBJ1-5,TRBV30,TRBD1,CAFSPWAGGNQPQHF,TGTGCCTTTTCCCCCTGGGCAGGGGGAAATCAGCCCCAGCATTTT
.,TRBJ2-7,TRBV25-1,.,CASSEVGRGSYEQYF,TGTGCCAGCAGTGAAGTGGGCAGGGGCTCCTACGAGCAGTACTTC
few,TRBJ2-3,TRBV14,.,CASSQGQTHTDTQYF,TGTGCCAGCAGCCAAGGGCAAACCCACACAGATACGCAGTATTTT
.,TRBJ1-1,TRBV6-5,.,CASSYWGESTEAFF,TGTGCCAGCAGTTACTGGGGCGAGAGCACTGAAGCTTTCTTT
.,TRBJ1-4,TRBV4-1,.,CASSLDPGIMKKLFF,TGCGCCAGCAGCCTAGATCCAGGGATCATGAAAAAACTGTTTTTT
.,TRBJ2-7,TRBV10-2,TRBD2,CASTGTSGKGYEQYF,TGCGCCAGCACAGGGACTAGCGGGAAGGGGTACGAGCAGTACTTC
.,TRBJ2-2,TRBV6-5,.,CASSPLRAGELFF,TGTGCCAGCAGTCCACTGCGTGCCGGGGAGCTGTTTTTT
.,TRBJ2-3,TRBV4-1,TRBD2,CASSQGLETSSTDTQYF,TGCGCCAGCAGCCAGGGCCTAGAGACTAGCAGCACAGATACGCAGTATTTT
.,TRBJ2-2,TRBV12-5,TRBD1,CASGRGTGGSENTGELFF,TGTGCTAGTGGAAGAGGGACAGGGGGTTCAGAGAACACCGGGGAGCTGTTTTTT
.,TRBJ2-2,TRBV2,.,CASSYVRAAGELFF,TGTGCCAGCAGCTACGTCAGGGCGGCCGGGGAGCTGTTTTTT
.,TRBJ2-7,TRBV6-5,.,CASTGSPSSYEQYF,TGTGCCAGCACCGGGTCGCCGAGCTCCTACGAGCAGTACTTC
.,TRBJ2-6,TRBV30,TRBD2,CAWSVRGLAAVKANVLTF,TGTGCCTGGAGTGTACGAGGCCTAGCGGCCGTCAAGGCCAACGTCCTGACTTTC
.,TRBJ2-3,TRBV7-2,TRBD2,CASSLERLAGHTDTQYF,TGTGCCAGCAGCTTAGAAAGACTAGCGGGACACACAGATACGCAGTATTTT
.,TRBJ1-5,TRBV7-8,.,CASRRTLGNQPQHF,TGTGCCAGCAGGAGGACTTTGGGCAATCAGCCCCAGCATTTT
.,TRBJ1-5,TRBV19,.,CASSRYSLDQPQHF,TGTGCCAGTAGTAGGTACAGTTTAGATCAGCCCCAGCATTTT
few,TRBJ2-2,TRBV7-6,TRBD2,CASSSGLAGSGELFF,TGTGCCAGCAGCTCAGGACTAGCGGGGTCCGGGGAGCTGTTTTTT
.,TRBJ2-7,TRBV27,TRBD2,CASSPGGHEQYF,TGTGCCAGCAGTCCGGGGGGGCACGAGCAGTACTTC
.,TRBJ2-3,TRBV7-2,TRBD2,CASSVGGRPTDTQYF,TGTGCCAGCAGCGTGGGGGGGAGGCCCACAGATACGCAGTATTTT
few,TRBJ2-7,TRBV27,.,CASAGAGLEQYF,TGTGCCAGCGCCGGAGCAGGACTCGAGCAGTACTTC
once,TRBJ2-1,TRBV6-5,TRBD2,CASSYRLAGEEQFF,TGTGCCAGCAGTTACCGACTAGCGGGCGAGGAGCAGTTCTTC
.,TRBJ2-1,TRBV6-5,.,CASSSSGLSRDEQFF,TGTGCCAGCAGTTCCAGCGGGTTGTCTAGGGATGAGCAGTTCTTC
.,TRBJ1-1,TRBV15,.,CATSRSRGGWSEAFF,TGTGCCACCAGCAGATCGCGGGGGGGGTGGTCTGAAGCTTTCTTT
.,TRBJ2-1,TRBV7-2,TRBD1,CASSPRGRNEQFF,TGTGCCAGCAGCCCCAGGGGGCGGAATGAGCAGTTCTTC
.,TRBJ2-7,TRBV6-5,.,CASSYSRIVYEQYF,TGTGCCAGCAGTTACTCTAGAATAGTCTACGAGCAGTACTTC
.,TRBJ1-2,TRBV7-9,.,CASSSMAAGGYTF,TGTGCCAGCAGCTCTATGGCCGCGGGTGGCTACACCTTC
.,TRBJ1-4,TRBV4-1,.,CASSHLGHKPFLFF,TGCGCCAGCAGCCATCTCGGACACAAACCGTTTCTGTTTTTT
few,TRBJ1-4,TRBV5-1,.,CASSLISGADEKLFF,TGCGCCAGCAGCTTGATAAGCGGGGCGGATGAAAAACTGTTTTTT